The 24 T cell receptor beta chains below were found in one sample sequenced in a study of blood T cell repertoires in COVID-19. TCRdb's copy holds only in-frame clones and misses some; the assay was immunoSEQ multiplex PCR. This sample has some 300,000 clones, with around nine tenths found just once. The sample comprised peripheral blood. The source is a man aged 65 to 85 with acute or convalescent COVID-19.

This chain joins TRBV5-1 and TRBJ2-3; TRBD2 aligns across 10 bases. This CDR3 is built from 15 residues. The V segment lost 4 bases and the J segment 1 base; nucleotides outside the gene matches: 3. Per the germline V gene, CDR1 is SGHRS and CDR2 is YFSETQ. The CDR3 protein is CASSRTSGRTDTQYF. The CDR3 DNA follows: TGCGCCAGCAGCCGGACTAGCGGACGCACAGATACGCAGTATTTT.

The genes are TRBV3-1 (or the pseudogene TRBV3-2) and TRBJ2-1; 12 bases fit TRBD2. V lost 6 bases, J lost 5 bases, and 2 bases stayed unmatched. The germline gives CDR1 LGHDT, CDR2 YNNKEL (reference sequence). There are 14 residues in the CDR3. The CDR3: CASRRLAGDNEQFF. CDR3 sequence (DNA): TGTGCCAGCAGGCGACTAGCGGGGGACAATGAGCAGTTCTTC.

The chain joins TRBV19 to TRBJ1-5, with no clear D. The CDR3 covers 14 residues. Trimming took 6 bases from V and 2 from J, leaving 11 bases between them. The V gene's germline CDR1 is LNHDA and CDR2 SQIVND (reference sequence). The CDR3 spells CASRREMRNQPQHF. The CDR3 DNA follows: TGTGCCAGTAGAAGGGAGATGCGCAATCAGCCCCAGCATTTT.

The chain couples TRBV23-1 to TRBJ2-3; D perhaps matches TRBD1 (5 bases). TRBV23-1 is an ORF, and what it does is uncertain. V was pared by 1 base and J by 0 bases, with 23 bases between. This CDR3 is built from 20 residues. The CDR3 DNA reads TGCGCCAGCAGTCAATTTTTCAGGGCAGGCCAATTAACTAGCACAGATACGCAGTATTTT. Translating gives CASSQFFRAGQLTSTDTQYF.

CDR3 residues: CASSRQAYNSPLHF. The CDR3 DNA follows: TGTGCCAGCAGTAGACAAGCCTATAATTCACCCCTCCACTTT. The chain couples TRBV6-5 to TRBJ1-6; D not certain. The CDR3 runs 14 residues. Trimming took off 5 bases at V and 2 bases at J, with 7 bases between the two ends. Germline V CDR1 and CDR2: MNHEY, SVGAGI.

In the case of this clone: The sample carries other DNA sequences with the same CDR3. The rearrangement joins TRBV11-2 to TRBJ1-2; D is possibly TRBD1 (5 bases). The V end was cut by 1 base, the J end by 5 bases, with 8 bases between. The CDR3 is 13 amino acids. Germline lookup yields CDR1 SGHAT and CDR2 FQNNGV. CDR3 residues: CASSLVQGYGYTF. CDR3 coding DNA: TGTGCCAGCAGCTTAGTGCAGGGTTATGGCTACACCTTC.

V usage is TRBV7-9 and J usage is TRBJ2-7; no firm D call. Per the germline V gene, CDR1 is SEHNR and CDR2 is FQNEAQ (reference sequence). The CDR3 covers 11 residues. V lost 5 bases to trimming and J lost 3 bases, with 5 bases between them. CDR3 in amino acids: CASSLNYEQYF. In nucleotides, the CDR3 is TGTGCCAGCAGCCTAAACTACGAGCAGTACTTC.

The rearrangement links TRBV11-2 to TRBJ1-1; no clear D gene. CDR3 size: 15 residues. CDR1 SGHAT and CDR2 FQNNGV come from the germline V gene. Trimming left V 5 bases short and J 4 bases short, with 17 bases between. The CDR3 region has the DNA TGTGCCAGCAGCCCCGGGTTCTACCGGGGCACTGAAGCTTTCTTT. Its protein product is CASSPGFYRGTEAFF.

The chain uses TRBV6-2 or TRBV6-3 and TRBJ1-1; a weak D match, TRBD1 (5 bases). CDR1 is MNHEY and CDR2 is SVGEGT in the germline V gene. This CDR3 comprises 15 residues. The germline V and J ends were trimmed by 2 bases and 4 bases, with 14 bases remaining between them. CDR3 sequence (DNA): TGTGCCAGCAGTTACCTTCGTTTGGGGGGCACTGAAGCTTTCTTT. It specifies CASSYLRLGGTEAFF.

The V gene is TRBV28, the J gene TRBJ2-2; weak D call: TRBD1 (6 bases). The germline gives CDR1 MDHEN, CDR2 SYDVKM. V was clipped by 6 bases and J by 7 bases, with 18 bases between them. CDR3 length: 15 amino acids. The DNA for the CDR3 is TGTGCCAGCAGGCGAGACCTGGACAGTGGCGGGGAGCTGTTTTTT. Protein: CASRRDLDSGGELFF. Together with reference TRBV28 and TRBJ2-2, the CDR3 gives the full variable domain: DVKVTQSSRYLVKRTGEKVFLECVQDMDHENMFWYRQDPGLGLRLIYFSYDVKMKEKGDIPEGYSVSREKKERFSLILESASTNQTSMYLCASRRDLDSGGELFFGEGSRLTVL.

V usage is TRBV27 and J usage is TRBJ1-3; D possibly corresponds to TRBD1 (5 bases). The CDR3 covers 13 residues. Germline CDR1 is MNHEY and CDR2 is SMNVEV (reference sequence). Trimming pared 5 bases from V and 4 bases from J, leaving 9 bases between. In nucleotides, the CDR3 is TGTGCCAGCAGTACCCGGGGGGGAAACACCATATATTTT. Residues: CASSTRGGNTIYF.

This chain connects TRBV5-1 to TRBJ2-7, with D possibly TRBD1 on 5 matching bases. The CDR3 sequence is 13 residues long. Trimming cost V 0 bases and J 3 bases, with 7 bases left between them. Germline loops: CDR1 SGHRS, CDR2 YFSETQ. CDR3 loop: CASSLGQSYEQYF. CDR3 nucleotide sequence: TGCGCCAGCAGCTTGGGACAGAGCTACGAGCAGTACTTC.

This clone was picked up a small number of times. CDR3 region: CASSPRGGLYTGELFF. The CDR3 DNA follows: TGTGCCAGCAGCCCTAGGGGGGGGCTGTACACCGGGGAGCTGTTTTTT. V usage is TRBV11-3 and J usage is TRBJ2-2, with D perhaps matching TRBD2 (7 bases). The V gene lost 5 bases and the J gene lost 3 bases, with 16 bases spanning the gap. Germline CDR1 reads SGHNT; CDR2 reads YENEEA. The CDR3 sequence is 16 residues long.

There are a few counts of this clone. The gene calls are TRBV6-2 or TRBV6-3 and TRBJ2-2; D unclear. The length of the CDR3 is 13 residues. The V end was cut by 6 bases, the J end by 6 bases, with 11 bases between. Germline lookup yields CDR1 MNHEY and CDR2 SVGEGT. Here the CDR3 reads CASSPRHPGELFF. CDR3 nucleotide sequence: TGTGCCAGCAGCCCTCGACACCCCGGGGAGCTGTTTTTT.

This rearrangement joins TRBV9 to TRBJ2-2, with 10 bases fitting TRBD2. Germline CDR1 and CDR2: SGDLS and YYNGEE. V was clipped by 4 bases and J by 7 bases; unmatched bases: 10. The CDR3 has 16 residues. This CDR3 reads CASSILAGALGGELFF. In DNA form, the CDR3 reads TGTGCCAGCAGCATCCTAGCGGGGGCCCTCGGCGGGGAGCTGTTTTTT.

This rearrangement joins TRBV9 to TRBJ2-7; D might be TRBD1 (6 bases). CDR1 is SGDLS and CDR2 is YYNGEE in the germline V gene. V was cut by 2 bases and J by 6 bases, with 21 bases left in between. The CDR3 has 16 residues. CDR3 protein: CASSVLGGAAVGEQYF. The CDR3, as DNA: TGTGCCAGCAGCGTCTTAGGGGGTGCTGCGGTAGGCGAGCAGTACTTC.

V is TRBV30 and J is TRBJ2-1; 8 bases match TRBD1. V dropped 0 bases and J dropped 7; count of bases not matched to a gene: 5. This CDR3 has 14 amino acids. CDR1 and CDR2 from the germline V gene are GTSNPN and SVGIG (reference sequence). The CDR3 nucleotides are TGTGCCTGGAGTGTAGCTACAGGGGGTAATGAGCAGTTCTTC. The encoded protein is CAWSVATGGNEQFF.

CDR3 in DNA: TGTGCCAGCAGTTTTTCAGGGGGCCTGGGGGGCTACACCTTC. It specifies CASSFSGGLGGYTF. J is TRBJ1-2 and V is TRBV28, with 8 bases that match TRBD1. The CDR3 has 14 residues. Per germline, CDR1 MDHEN and CDR2 SYDVKM. The ends lost 3 bases at V and 8 bases at J; junction bases unmatched: 8.

J is TRBJ2-1 and V is TRBV30, with unresolved D. The CDR3 spans 15 residues. Trimming took 4 bases from V and 6 from J, leaving 19 bases between them. Looked up from germline, CDR1 is GTSNPN and CDR2 is SVGIG (reference sequence). CDR3 amino acids: CAWMSVHRRGNEQFF. DNA of the CDR3: TGTGCCTGGATGTCCGTACATCGGCGAGGCAATGAGCAGTTCTTC.

This chain uses TRBV10-3 with TRBJ2-3, with TRBD2 matching over 8 bases. The CDR3 extends over 14 amino acids. V dropped 10 bases and J dropped 1; count of bases not matched to a gene: 7. Germline values: CDR1 ENHRY, CDR2 SYGVKD. The CDR3 loop reads CATRGAGGTDTQYF. The CDR3 bases are TGTGCCACCAGGGGAGCGGGAGGCACAGATACGCAGTATTTT.

The chain recombines TRBV7-2 with TRBJ2-1; no reliable D call. Trimming left V 3 bases short and J 3 bases short, with 9 bases between. Germline CDR1 reads SGHTA; CDR2 reads FQGNSA. This CDR3 is 14 amino acids long. The CDR3 DNA follows: TGTGCCAGCAGCTTGCCCAGGTTCTACAATGAGCAGTTCTTC. It yields the protein CASSLPRFYNEQFF.

The chain is built from TRBV7-2 and TRBJ1-2; no definite D call. The CDR3 is made up of 13 amino acids. CDR1 and CDR2 (germline): SGHTA, FQGNSA. With 5 bases removed from V and 8 bases from J, the gap between germline ends came to 15 bases. CDR3 nucleotide sequence: TGTGCCAGCAGCCAACGGCCGGGTGAAGGCTACACCTTC. This translates into CASSQRPGEGYTF.

This clone was detected a few times. The V call is TRBV6-5, the J call TRBJ2-1, with 8 bases aligning to TRBD1. Germline V gives CDR1 MNHEY, CDR2 SVGAGI. The length of the CDR3 is 14 residues. V trimming: 5 bases; J trimming: 3 bases; junction bases outside the gene matches: 3. CDR3 sequence reads: CASSRTGFYNEQFF. The CDR3 nucleotides read TGTGCCAGCAGTCGGACAGGGTTCTACAATGAGCAGTTCTTC.

The chain couples TRBV21-1 to TRBJ2-1; the DNA was not compared with TRBD2, the D call given in the table. TRBV21-1 is deemed a pseudogene. The CDR3 loop spans 14 amino acids. The chain's CDR3 is CASSITGGGRKQFF. Written as DNA, the CDR3 is TGTGCCAGCAGCATTACGGGCGGGGGTAGGAAGCAGTTCTTC.